This TCR beta chain was captured in a study of cytomegalovirus exposure and HLA in healthy donors (dated by TCRdb to the late 2010s). General notes on the study: According to a later analysis, one platform produced both the 110 or so validation repertoires and the 700 or so repertoires of the first cohort. The study aimed to test whether cataloging public T cell receptors could reveal signatures of past pathogen exposure. Along with the approximately 650-subject first cohort, a separate validation cohort of over a hundred different subjects was used. The study combined high-throughput TCR immunosequencing, statistical association of individual TCRs with disease status, and machine learning to predict cytomegalovirus infection status.

This clone has only a few counts. Its antigen has not been determined. Per-nucleotide qualities are absent, and no much larger clonotype sits a single base away. Broad study findings and their caveats: Most TCR sequences were seen in very few donors, while some public TCRs were found in many individuals. In the study, 150 to 200 TCR beta chains were listed as associated with cytomegalovirus. Subsequent analysis determined that TCRs grouped into clusters in the first cohort also showed a tendency toward co-occurrence across the 120 or so validation repertoires, and 90% to 95% of cluster scores exceeded 0. It was suggested by the authors that the approach could potentially be generalized to other disease states and immunological phenotypes. In vitro tests confirmed that three of the cytomegalovirus-associated TCR beta chains recognize cytomegalovirus antigens. A later analysis had no HLA typing for the validation cohort, so co-occurrence there was scored across all 130 or so repertoires. The classifier was reported to diagnose cytomegalovirus status with high specificity and sensitivity in both the original cohort and the validation cohort.

Library preparation used the immunoSEQ multiplex PCR assay. Per the authors' processing: To diagnose cytomegalovirus status from the catalog of TCR beta chain sequences, a statistical classification framework was built. Not all clones reach the TCRdb copy of this immuneACCESS table, which keeps in-frame sequences only. Checked studies attribute under half of the gap to unresolved V genes and leave the rest unexplained. The V and J calls and clone size come from that table; D and trimming were worked out from the DNA. This sample lists 150,000 to 200,000 clones; 85% were detected once. The ten largest clonotypes hold about 16% of the sample. In the germline V gene, CDR1 corresponds to SGDLS and CDR2 to YYNGEE. Its CDR3 holds 15 amino acids, cysteine through phenylalanine. Just CDR3 DNA is preserved here, 45 bases in frame from base 1. A distance of 11 bases separates the germline ends of V and J, which lose 0 bases and 2 bases respectively.

The donors were included in the validation cohort of some 120 subjects, a group kept apart from the roughly 680-subject first cohort. The chain joins TRBV9 to TRBJ2-5; TRBD2 could be the D gene, as 6 bases match. The sequence came from a man younger than 30 in good health and CMV-seropositive. Sequenced sample: PBMCs. The CDR3 here reads CASSVEVGGQETQYF. Read as DNA, the sequence is TGTGCCAGCAGCGTAGAGGTCGGGGGACAAGAGACCCAGTACTTC.